The 18 T cell receptor beta chains below were found in one sample sequenced in a study of blood T cells in healthy people across ages. Primers used in a second PCR of about 6 to 11 cycles were a sample-barcoded 5' primer and a J-beta primer mix. Using its own MiXCR run on the 5' RACE reads, TCRdb lists one record per CDR3 protein. The repertoire holds under 950,000 distinct CDR3 sequences, with about a fifth as singletons. The sequenced material came from blood. These receptors originate from a man between 70 and 80 years old in good health.

The chain employs TRBV6-2 or TRBV6-3 and TRBJ2-7, with 8 positions matching TRBD1. Germline values: CDR1 MNHEY, CDR2 SVGEGT. The V and J ends lost 6 bases and 0 bases, in that order; junction bases with no gene match: 4. This CDR3 spans 14 amino acids. The CDR3 here is CASSRDRTSYEQYV. The CDR3 region has the DNA TGTGCCAGCAGCCGGGACAGGACCTCCTACGAGCAGTACGTC.

Only a few counts were recorded for this clonotype. This chain uses TRBV7-9 with TRBJ2-6, with a possible D match to TRBD1 (6 bases). Germline lookup yields CDR1 SEHNR and CDR2 FQNEAQ (reference sequence). Trimming took off 0 bases at V and 0 bases at J, with 9 bases between the two ends. This CDR3 is 17 amino acids long. CDR3 residues: CASSLAGATSGANVLTF. Here the CDR3 DNA reads TGTGCCAGCAGCTTAGCGGGGGCCACCTCTGGGGCCAACGTCCTGACTTTC.

The V and J genes are TRBV2 and TRBJ2-5; 12 nucleotides line up with TRBD1. Germline CDR1 SNHLY, CDR2 FYNNEI. This CDR3 is 14 amino acids long. The J segment lost 4 bases and the V segment lost 11 bases, leaving 8 bases of the junction unmatched. The CDR3 region is CAGSRDRGRETQYF. Written as DNA, the CDR3 is TGTGCCGGGAGTCGGGACAGGGGGCGAGAGACCCAGTACTTC.

The V call is TRBV29-1, the J call TRBJ1-3; no clear D gene. The CDR3 runs 12 residues. The V and J ends lost 4 bases and 3 bases respectively, with 7 bases between them. CDR1 and CDR2 from the germline V gene are SQVTM and ANQGSEA. CDR3 nucleotide sequence: TGCAGCGTTGTGGTCGGTGGAAACACCATATATTTT. This gives the protein CSVVVGGNTIYF.

V usage is TRBV5-1 and J usage is TRBJ1-4; D gene ambiguous. This CDR3 has 15 amino acids. Germline V lookup: CDR1 SGHRS, CDR2 YFSETQ. Trimming pared 0 bases from V and 5 bases from J, leaving 11 bases between. CDR3 nucleotide sequence: TGCGCCAGCAGCTTGGACAACCTTGAGAATGAAAAACTGTTTTTT. The encoded protein is CASSLDNLENEKLFF.

This clonotype was detected a few times. This chain connects TRBV9 to TRBJ2-1; D not certain. Germline values: CDR1 SGDLS, CDR2 YYNGEE. CDR3 length: 16 residues. V was cut by 0 bases and J by 3 bases, with 13 bases left in between. As DNA, the CDR3 is TGTGCCAGCAGCGTAGGTGGGGTCCACTACTACAATGAGCAGTTCTTC. This codes for CASSVGGVHYYNEQFF.

This chain uses TRBV4-1 with TRBJ2-7; D tentatively reads TRBD1 or TRBD2 (5 bases each). This CDR3 has 18 residues. Trimming took 0 bases from V and 0 from J, leaving 18 bases between them. The germline V gene has CDR1 MGHRA and CDR2 YSYEKL. The CDR3 DNA is TGCGCCAGCAGCCAAGAGAAGGGGTCGGGGACCCTCTCCTACGAGCAGTACGTC. Protein sequence: CASSQEKGSGTLSYEQYV.

A word on this clonotype: Sequence at one end of the junction differs from germline and may be a read error. The V gene is TRBV5-1, the J gene TRBJ1-1; D is unclear. This CDR3 contains 15 residues. The germline CDR1 and CDR2 sequences are SGHRS and YFSETQ. Here the CDR3 DNA reads TGCGCCAGCAGCCCCGCGGACCGGTTGAACACTGATGCTTTCTTT. It codes for CASSPADRLNTDAFF.

A few counts support this clonotype. In DNA, the CDR3 is TGTGCCAGCGGAGGAGATAGCAATCAGCCCCAGCATTTT. It is translated as CASGGDSNQPQHF. V usage is TRBV6-6 and J usage is TRBJ1-5; D not certain. Germline loops: CDR1 MNHNY, CDR2 SVGAGI (reference sequence). The CDR3 spans 13 residues. Trimming took 8 bases from V and 0 from J, leaving 8 bases between them.

CDR3 nucleotides: TGCAGTGCTAGGGTGGGCAGGGTTCAGCCCCAGCATTTT. Its protein is CSARVGRVQPQHF. The chain combines TRBV20-1 with TRBJ1-5, with D perhaps matching TRBD1 (5 bases). CDR3 length: 13 amino acids. V lost 3 bases, J lost 6 bases, and 12 bases lay in between. Germline V CDR1 and CDR2: DFQATT, SNEGSKA (reference sequence).

V and J are TRBV5-1 and TRBJ1-5; D possibly corresponds to TRBD1 (5 bases). Trimming left V 2 bases short and J 0 bases short, with 9 bases between. This CDR3 has 15 residues. In germline, CDR1 is SGHRS, CDR2 YFSETQ. The CDR3 loop is CASSFTGTSNQPQHF. CDR3 sequence (DNA): TGCGCCAGCAGCTTTACCGGGACTAGCAATCAGCCCCAGCATTTT.

This clonotype occurred a few times. This chain joins TRBV3-1 and TRBJ2-7, with TRBD2 as a possible D gene (7 bases). The CDR3 runs to 19 residues. V lost 0 bases to trimming and J lost 5 bases, with 26 bases between them. Germline V lookup: CDR1 LGHDT, CDR2 YNNKEL (reference sequence). The DNA for the CDR3 is TGTGCCAGCAGCCAAGAATTCCCCCGGGACTACAGGGTTAGAGACGAGCAGTACTTC. It specifies CASSQEFPRDYRVRDEQYF.

The chain recombines TRBV6-5 with TRBJ2-3; 11 nucleotides match TRBD1. V lost 6 bases, J lost 5 bases, and 4 bases stayed unmatched. The CDR3 runs 14 residues. Germline V gives CDR1 MNHEY, CDR2 SVGAGI. The CDR3 nucleotides are TGTGCCAGCAGATCAGGGACAGGGGGAGATACGCAGTATTTT. Its protein is CASRSGTGGDTQYF.

This clonotype has a handful of counts. The rearrangement joins TRBV20-1 to TRBJ2-3; D is unclear. This CDR3 is built from 14 residues. Germline loops: CDR1 DFQATT, CDR2 SNEGSKA (reference sequence). The V and J ends lost 3 bases and 0 bases respectively, with 10 bases between them. Here the CDR3 DNA reads TGCAGTGCTAGTTTCTTGGCTAGCACAGATACGCAGTATTTT. Protein sequence: CSASFLASTDTQYF.

This clonotype has more than one count but fewer than ten. CDR3 protein: CASSFRQGSSLPEAFF. The CDR3 DNA reads as TGCGCCAGCAGCTTCCGACAGGGCTCCTCTCTGCCTGAAGCTTTCTTT. The rearrangement joins TRBV5-1 to TRBJ1-1; TRBD1 matches 7 bases. CDR3 size: 16 residues. The germline V gene has CDR1 SGHRS and CDR2 YFSETQ. V gave up 2 bases and J gave up 6 bases; unmatched junction bases: 13.

This clonotype was seen more than once but under ten times. The chain combines TRBV6-1 with TRBJ2-5; D is unclear. The V gene lost 1 base and the J gene lost 2 bases, with 8 bases spanning the gap. This CDR3 is 14 amino acids long. Germline V gene data show CDR1 as MNHNS and CDR2 as SASEGT. For the CDR3, the DNA is TGTGCCAGCAGTGAAGTTGTGGGGCAAGAGACCCAGTACTTC. It codes for CASSEVVGQETQYF.

This clonotype was found a few times. CDR3: CSINWGDTEAFF. In DNA form, the CDR3 reads TGCAGCATTAACTGGGGTGACACTGAAGCTTTCTTT. The chain carries TRBV29-1 and TRBJ1-1; no clear D. The germline gives CDR1 SQVTM, CDR2 ANQGSEA. This CDR3 contains 12 residues. V shed 8 bases and J shed 3 bases, with 13 bases lying between them.

This clonotype was counted a few times. The chain recombines TRBV12-3 or TRBV12-4 with TRBJ2-2, with 7 bases aligning to TRBD1. The CDR3 is 16 residues long. V was pared by 6 bases and J by 0 bases, with 7 bases of the junction left unmatched. This CDR3 is CASRQPGQPNTGELFF. For the CDR3, the DNA is TGTGCCAGCAGGCAACCGGGACAGCCGAACACCGGGGAGCTGTTTTTT.